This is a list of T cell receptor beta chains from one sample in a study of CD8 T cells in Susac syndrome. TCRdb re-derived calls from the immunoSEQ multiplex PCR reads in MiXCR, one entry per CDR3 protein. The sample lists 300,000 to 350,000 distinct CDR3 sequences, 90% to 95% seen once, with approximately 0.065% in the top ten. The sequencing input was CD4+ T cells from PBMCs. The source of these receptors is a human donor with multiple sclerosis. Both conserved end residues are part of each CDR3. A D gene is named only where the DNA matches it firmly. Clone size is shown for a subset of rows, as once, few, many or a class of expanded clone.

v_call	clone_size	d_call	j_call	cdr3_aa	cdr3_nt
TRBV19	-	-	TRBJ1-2	CASSIQISVYGYTF	TGTGCCAGTAGTATTCAGATATCGGTTTATGGCTACACCTTC
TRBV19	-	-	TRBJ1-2	CASSNPGLHYGYTF	TGTGCCAGTAGTAACCCGGGGCTGCACTATGGCTACACCTTC
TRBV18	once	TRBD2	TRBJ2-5	CASSNGLAGTVGGTQYF	TGTGCCAGCTCAAATGGACTAGCGGGAACCGTCGGGGGGACCCAGTACTTC
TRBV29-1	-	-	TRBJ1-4	CSVKGSFEKLFF	TGCAGCGTGAAGGGGAGTTTTGAAAAACTGTTTTTT
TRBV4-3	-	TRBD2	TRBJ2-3	CASSQALAGYGDTQYF	TGCGCCAGCAGCCAAGCACTAGCGGGTTATGGAGATACGCAGTATTTT
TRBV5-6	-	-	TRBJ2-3	CASSFYLASTDTQYF	TGTGCCAGCAGCTTCTACCTAGCGTCCACAGATACGCAGTATTTT
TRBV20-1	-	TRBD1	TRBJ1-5	CSASPGQGSRPQHF	TGCAGTGCTTCTCCCGGACAGGGGTCAAGGCCCCAGCATTTT
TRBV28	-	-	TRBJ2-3	CASLDRLNTDTQYF	TGTGCCAGCCTGGACAGACTAAACACAGATACGCAGTATTTT
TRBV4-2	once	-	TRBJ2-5	CASSQDSTPRTQYF	TGTGCCAGCAGCCAAGATTCGACCCCGAGGACCCAGTACTTC
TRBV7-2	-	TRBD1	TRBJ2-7	CASSHRDSLSGEQYF	TGTGCCAGCAGCCACCGGGACAGTCTCTCGGGGGAGCAGTACTTC
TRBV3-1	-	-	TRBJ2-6	CASSPLVSGANVLTF	TGTGCCAGCAGCCCCCTAGTATCTGGGGCCAACGTCCTGACTTTC
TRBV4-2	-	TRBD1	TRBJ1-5	CASSQDMGQNNQPQHF	TGTGCCAGCAGCCAAGATATGGGACAGAACAATCAGCCCCAGCATTTT
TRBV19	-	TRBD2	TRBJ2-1	CASSNSGRASERFF	TGTGCCAGTAGTAATAGCGGGAGGGCCTCTGAGCGGTTCTTC
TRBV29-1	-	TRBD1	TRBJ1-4	CSVEQGQGRKLFF	TGCAGCGTTGAGCAGGGACAGGGGCGGAAACTGTTTTTT
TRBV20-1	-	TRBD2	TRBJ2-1	CSARRGTSVTNEQFF	TGCAGTGCACGTCGGGGGACTAGCGTAACCAATGAGCAGTTCTTC
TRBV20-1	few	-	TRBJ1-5	CSAREVGGGQPQHF	TGCAGTGCTAGAGAGGTAGGGGGTGGGCAGCCCCAGCATTTT
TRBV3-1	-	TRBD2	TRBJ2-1	CASSQGGTNNEQFF	TGTGCCAGCAGCCAAGGCGGGACTAACAATGAGCAGTTCTTC
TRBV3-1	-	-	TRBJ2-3	CASSQGATVVDTQYF	TGTGCCAGCAGCCAGGGAGCCACGGTGGTGGATACGCAGTATTTT
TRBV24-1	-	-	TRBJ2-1	CATSDSPGVRQFF	TGTGCCACCAGTGATTCTCCCGGAGTCAGGCAGTTCTTC
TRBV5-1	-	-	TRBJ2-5	CASKIIPGGQETQYF	TGCGCCAGCAAGATTATTCCCGGGGGCCAAGAGACCCAGTACTTC
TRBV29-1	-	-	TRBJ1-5	CSVTLGGNQPQHF	TGCAGCGTGACCTTAGGGGGCAATCAGCCCCAGCATTTT
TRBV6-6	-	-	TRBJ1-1	CASSWTAEAFF	TGTGCCAGCAGTTGGACAGCTGAAGCTTTCTTT
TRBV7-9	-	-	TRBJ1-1	CASSGKTWRYTEAFF	TGTGCCAGCAGCGGAAAGACTTGGAGGTACACTGAAGCTTTCTTT
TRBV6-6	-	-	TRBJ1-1	CASSSALLAAEAFF	TGTGCCAGCAGTTCGGCCTTGTTGGCAGCTGAAGCTTTCTTT
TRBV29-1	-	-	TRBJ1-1	CSVHRDIRSEAFF	TGCAGCGTTCACCGGGACATCAGGTCTGAAGCTTTCTTT
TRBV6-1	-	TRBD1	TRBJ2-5	CASSPWDRGLESQYF	TGTGCCAGCAGCCCCTGGGACAGGGGGCTTGAATCCCAGTACTTC
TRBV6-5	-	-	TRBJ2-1	CASSYSDAGRKRFNEQFF	TGTGCCAGCAGTTACTCGGATGCCGGGAGAAAGAGGTTCAATGAGCAGTTCTTC
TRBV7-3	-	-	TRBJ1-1	CASSLMAGVNTEAFF	TGTGCCAGCAGCTTAATGGCAGGGGTGAACACTGAAGCTTTCTTT
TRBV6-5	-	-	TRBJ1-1	CASWGKTEAFF	TGTGCCAGCTGGGGGAAGACCGAGGCTTTCTTT
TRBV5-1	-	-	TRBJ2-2	CASSALQGNTGELFF	TGCGCCAGCAGCGCCCTGCAGGGAAACACCGGGGAGCTGTTTTTT
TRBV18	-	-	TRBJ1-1	CASSPQRLNTEAFF	TGTGCCAGCTCACCCCAAAGGCTGAACACTGAAGCTTTCTTT
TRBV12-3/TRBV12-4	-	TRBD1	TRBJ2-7	CASSSDREVHEQYF	TGTGCCAGCAGTTCGGACAGGGAGGTCCACGAGCAGTACTTC
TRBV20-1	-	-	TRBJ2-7	CSAAARTQSSYEQYF	TGCAGTGCTGCCGCTCGGACACAAAGCTCCTACGAGCAGTACTTC
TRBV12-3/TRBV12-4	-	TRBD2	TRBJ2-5	CASSLSASGGETQYF	TGTGCCAGCAGCCTCTCGGCTAGCGGGGGTGAGACCCAGTACTTC
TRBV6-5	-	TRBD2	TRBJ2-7	CASSAGFEYEQYF	TGTGCCAGCTCAGCGGGGTTTGAGTACGAGCAGTACTTC
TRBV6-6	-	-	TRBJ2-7	CASSYTQVQYF	TGTGCCAGCAGTTACACCCAGGTGCAGTACTTC
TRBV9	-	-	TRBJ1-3	CASSVWGSSAGNTIYF	TGTGCCAGCAGCGTTTGGGGGTCGAGTGCTGGAAACACCATATATTTT
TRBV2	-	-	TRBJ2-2	CASNLGNTGELFF	TGTGCCAGCAATCTTGGGAACACCGGGGAGCTGTTTTTT
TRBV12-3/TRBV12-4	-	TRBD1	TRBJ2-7	CASSAATGGSYEQYF	TGTGCCAGCAGTGCCGCGACAGGGGGCTCCTACGAGCAGTACTTC